This T cell receptor (beta chain) is drawn from a study of cytomegalovirus exposure and HLA in healthy donors. Study-wide context: There were over 350 genotyped donors. Of these, about 86% fell in the genetic ancestry cluster associated with self-reported Caucasian donors.

Despite likely unrecorded immune exposures, the donors were nominally healthy at the time of sampling. Study outcomes and limitations: Per a prior analysis, the majority of TCR beta V segments were productive roughly 87% or roughly 30% of the time. Exclusion applied to some V segments, including TRBV6-2 and TRBV6-3, as they were indistinguishable.

The CDR3 has 16 amino acids. V trimming: 0 bases; J trimming: 3 bases; junction bases outside the gene matches: 6. The germline V gene has CDR1 LNHNV and CDR2 YYDKDF (reference sequence). Points on this clone: Its antigen is still unknown.

13 Jbeta primers and 60 Vbeta primers were used for the PCR. Clones were sequenced by immunoSEQ multiplex PCR, and TCRdb holds only the in-frame ones, with some missing. Of about 160,000 clones listed, around nine tenths are singletons. The sample comprised PBMCs. The chain is built from TRBV15 and TRBJ2-7; 9 nucleotides align to TRBD1. The TCR originated in a woman in her 30s in good health and CMV-seronegative. CDR3 residues: CATSRDLRQGGYEQYF. CDR3 DNA: TGTGCCACCAGCAGAGATCTTCGACAGGGGGGCTACGAGCAGTACTTC.